Shown below are 31 T cell receptor beta chains from a single sample sequenced in a study of T cell responses to AZD1222 COVID-19 vaccine. TCRdb's table, derived via immunoSEQ multiplex PCR, lists solely in-frame clones and lacks some. The profile shows more than 70,000 clones, roughly nine tenths of them singletons. Sequenced here: peripheral blood, sampled on day 0 of AZD1222 vaccination. These receptors came from an adult in good health.

Here the CDR3 DNA reads TGTGCCAGCAGCCGAGACAGGGGAGGTACTAATGAAAAACTGTTTTTT. Residues: CASSRDRGGTNEKLFF. This sequence joins TRBV4-2 and TRBJ1-4, with TRBD1 matching 8 bases. The germline V gene has CDR1 LGHNA and CDR2 YNFKEQ. With V trimmed by 4 bases and J by 2 bases, 6 bases remained unmatched. The CDR3 extends over 16 amino acids.

V is TRBV6-5 and J is TRBJ2-5; tentative D call: TRBD1 (6 bases). Germline CDR1 is MNHEY and CDR2 is SVGAGI. Trimming cost V 2 bases and J 1 base, with 11 bases left between them. CDR3 length: 15 residues. The chain's CDR3 is CASSYAGAGQETQYF. The CDR3 DNA reads as TGTGCCAGCAGTTACGCAGGGGCAGGCCAAGAGACCCAGTACTTC.

The chain combines TRBV7-8 with TRBJ1-1; D ambiguous. Germline V gives CDR1 SGHVS, CDR2 FQNEAQ. The germline V and J ends were trimmed by 5 bases and 5 bases, with 15 bases remaining between them. The CDR3 sequence is 14 residues long. The CDR3 nucleotides read TGTGCCAGCAGCCCCCCAAATAGTGAGACTGAAGCTTTCTTT. It codes for CASSPPNSETEAFF.

The rearrangement joins TRBV29-1 to TRBJ1-2; D is undetermined. Looked up from germline, CDR1 is SQVTM and CDR2 is ANQGSEA. V was cut by 7 bases and J by 3 bases, with 18 bases left in between. The CDR3 runs to 14 residues. The CDR3 nucleotides read TGCAGCGCTACGGTTGGGAGCAGCGACTATGGCTACACCTTC. Its protein product is CSATVGSSDYGYTF.

The rearrangement joins TRBV4-1 to TRBJ1-5; TRBD1 matches 7 bases. The CDR3 contains 17 residues. V lost 0 bases to trimming and J lost 0 bases; unmatched junction nucleotides: 5. CDR1 is MGHRA and CDR2 is YSYEKL in the germline V gene. CDR3 protein: CASSQDPNRGSNQPQHF. CDR3 DNA sequence: TGCGCCAGCAGCCAAGATCCCAACAGGGGTAGCAATCAGCCCCAGCATTTT.

This chain uses TRBV29-1 with TRBJ2-6; D assignment may be TRBD1 or TRBD2 (5 bases each). The CDR3 is 17 residues long. Deletions cut 4 bases from V and 0 bases from J, with 16 bases between. The germline CDR1 and CDR2 sequences are SQVTM and ANQGSEA. The CDR3 DNA is TGCAGCGTTGTAGCACTGACAGCGGACTCTGGGGCCAACGTCCTGACTTTC. It encodes CSVVALTADSGANVLTF.

The chain joins TRBV9 to TRBJ2-3; no definite D call. Germline assignment: CDR1 SGDLS and CDR2 YYNGEE. The CDR3 is made up of 16 amino acids. With 2 bases removed from V and 6 bases from J, the gap between germline ends came to 19 bases. CDR3 region: CASSVSSVVHKDTQYF. The DNA for the CDR3 is TGTGCCAGCAGCGTTTCAAGCGTCGTTCATAAGGATACGCAGTATTTT. Full variable domain (remainder filled in from reference TRBV9 and TRBJ2-3): DSGVTQTPKHLITATGQRVTLRCSPRSGDLSVYWYQQSLDQGLQFLIQYYNGEERAKGNILERFSAQQFPDLHSELNLSSLELGDSALYFCASSVSSVVHKDTQYFGPGTRLTVL.

This clone occurred once. The chain is built from TRBV4-1 and TRBJ1-2; perhaps TRBD1 as D (6 bases). Per germline, CDR1 MGHRA and CDR2 YSYEKL. V dropped 1 base and J dropped 8 bases, with 17 bases sitting between them. The CDR3 spans 15 residues. CDR3 residues: CASSQAQGLGRGYTF. The CDR3 bases are TGCGCCAGCAGCCAAGCCCAGGGGTTGGGTAGGGGCTACACCTTC.

This clone occurred once. This rearrangement joins TRBV4-2 to TRBJ1-6, with a weak D call TRBD1 (5 bases). Germline CDR1 is LGHNA and CDR2 is YNFKEQ. The CDR3 extends over 17 amino acids. Trimming shortened V by 2 bases and J by 5 bases, and 16 bases separated the two germline ends. As DNA, the CDR3 is TGTGCCAGCAGCCAAACGCAGGCGCGGGGGGATAATTCACCCCTCCACTTT. It yields the protein CASSQTQARGDNSPLHF.

The V gene is TRBV7-3, the J gene TRBJ2-3; a possible D gene is TRBD1 (6 bases). The CDR3 has 14 amino acids. Germline V gene sequence: CDR1 SGHTA, CDR2 FQGTGA. Trimming removed 5 bases at V and 2 bases at J, with 11 bases between. Here the CDR3 reads CASSPQGHTDTQYF. The CDR3 DNA reads as TGTGCCAGCAGCCCGCAGGGGCACACAGATACGCAGTATTTT.

V is TRBV29-1 and J is TRBJ2-5; D remains unclear. CDR3 length: 11 amino acids. With 3 bases removed from V and 5 bases from J, the gap between germline ends came to 7 bases. Germline-derived CDR1 and CDR2 are SQVTM and ANQGSEA. The CDR3 loop reads CSVDSGETQYF. The CDR3, as DNA: TGCAGCGTTGATTCGGGTGAGACCCAGTACTTC. Full variable domain (rest looked up from reference TRBV29-1 and TRBJ2-5): SAVISQKPSRDICQRGTSLTIQCQVDSQVTMMFWYRQQPGQSLTLIATANQGSEATYESGFVIDKFPISRPNLTFSTLTVSNMSPEDSSIYLCSVDSGETQYFGPGTRLLVL.

The chain combines TRBV3-1 (or the pseudogene TRBV3-2) with TRBJ2-3; D unresolved. Per germline, CDR1 LGHDT and CDR2 YNNKEL (reference sequence). The CDR3 covers 14 residues. The ends were cut back, 4 bases at V and 2 bases at J, with 10 bases in the middle. The CDR3 spells CASSPWAHTDTQYF. CDR3 coding DNA: TGTGCCAGCAGCCCCTGGGCACACACAGATACGCAGTATTTT.

The chain uses TRBV7-9 and TRBJ1-1, with D perhaps matching TRBD1 (5 bases). Between the trimmed V and J ends, which lost 3 bases and 1 base, there was a span of 9 bases. Germline CDR1 and CDR2: SEHNR and FQNEAQ (reference sequence). This CDR3 comprises 14 residues. The CDR3 spells CASSLRGSNTEAFF. CDR3 in DNA: TGTGCCAGCAGCTTGAGGGGTTCGAACACTGAAGCTTTCTTT.

V and J are TRBV18 and TRBJ2-1, with 10 bases aligning to TRBD1. CDR1 is KGHSH, CDR2 LQKENI, per germline. This CDR3 has 15 residues. V dropped 5 bases and J dropped 7; count of bases not matched to a gene: 8. The CDR3 protein is CASSVGTGAWNEQFF. The CDR3 DNA sequence: TGTGCCAGCTCAGTGGGGACAGGGGCCTGGAATGAGCAGTTCTTC.

The rearrangement joins TRBV6-5 to TRBJ1-2; maybe TRBD1 (6 bases). Deletions cut 6 bases from V and 3 bases from J, with 11 bases between. Germline loops: CDR1 MNHEY, CDR2 SVGAGI. This CDR3 comprises 13 residues. CDR3 DNA sequence: TGTGCCAGCAGCCAGGACAGCTACTATGGCTACACCTTC. Residues: CASSQDSYYGYTF.

This clone showed up just once. The genes are TRBV27 and TRBJ2-1; TRBD2 matches at 7 bases. J gave up 7 bases and V 3 bases, and 9 bases lay outside the gene matches. The V gene's germline CDR1 is MNHEY and CDR2 SMNVEV (reference sequence). CDR3 length: 15 residues. CDR3 coding DNA: TGTGCCAGCAGTTTGGCCCGGCGGGAGACTAATGAGCAGTTCTTC. Translating it yields CASSLARRETNEQFF.

J is TRBJ2-5 and V is TRBV30, with D unresolved. V was cut by 2 bases and J by 4 bases, with 11 bases left in between. The V gene's germline CDR1 is GTSNPN and CDR2 SVGIG (reference sequence). The CDR3 runs to 13 residues. The CDR3 DNA follows: TGTGCCTGGAGTTCGCAGCCAAGAGAGACCCAGTACTTC. It yields the protein CAWSSQPRETQYF.

This clone was counted once. This chain uses TRBV10-1 with TRBJ2-2, with a possible D match to TRBD2 (5 bases). CDR1 is WNHNN and CDR2 is SYGVQD in the germline V gene (reference sequence). There are 12 residues in the CDR3. The CDR3 loop reads CASEQNTGELFF. Here the CDR3 DNA reads TGCGCTAGCGAGCAGAACACCGGGGAGCTGTTTTTT.

The chain joins TRBV2 to TRBJ1-5; TRBD1 aligns across 9 bases. Looked up from germline, CDR1 is SNHLY and CDR2 is FYNNEI. This CDR3 spans 14 amino acids. With 7 bases clipped from V and 3 bases from J, the junction kept 4 bases outside the gene matches. The CDR3 DNA is TGTGCCAGCACTGGGACAGGGTCCAATCAGCCCCAGCATTTT. This encodes CASTGTGSNQPQHF.

This clone turned up a few times. The chain recombines TRBV3-1 (or the pseudogene TRBV3-2) with TRBJ1-1, with no clear D. The CDR3 covers 13 residues. Trimming stripped 7 bases from V and 4 bases from J, with 13 bases between. Germline CDR1 and CDR2: LGHDT and YNNKEL (reference sequence). The CDR3 loop is CASNFEGGTEAFF. The CDR3 nucleotides are TGTGCCAGCAACTTTGAAGGAGGCACTGAAGCTTTCTTT.

The rearrangement links TRBV5-1 to TRBJ2-7; 7 nucleotides align to TRBD1. Germline-derived CDR1 and CDR2 are SGHRS and YFSETQ. The V and J ends lost 0 bases and 7 bases, in that order; junction bases with no gene match: 1. CDR3 length: 12 residues. CDR3 in amino acids: CASSLGQGEQYF. As DNA, the CDR3 is TGCGCCAGCAGCTTGGGACAGGGTGAGCAGTACTTC.

The chain uses TRBV27 and TRBJ2-7, with D unresolved. V was cut by 6 bases and J by 4 bases, with 16 bases left in between. Looked up from germline, CDR1 is MNHEY and CDR2 is SMNVEV (reference sequence). The CDR3 has 14 residues. CDR3 bases: TGTGCCAGCAGCCCCCGGGCGCCCGTATACGAGCAGTACTTC. The encoded protein is CASSPRAPVYEQYF.

CDR3 amino acids: CATSGQFYYGYTF. The CDR3 nucleotides are TGTGCCACCTCCGGGCAGTTTTACTATGGCTACACCTTC. The rearrangement uses TRBV5-6 and TRBJ1-2; D gene uncertain. Germline V gene sequence: CDR1 SGHDT, CDR2 YYEEEE. The CDR3 sequence is 13 residues long. Between the trimmed V and J ends, which lost 9 bases and 3 bases, there was a span of 15 bases.

In its sample, this clone was seen once. The CDR3 reads CASGGGGTNYGYTF. CDR3 in DNA: TGTGCCTCGGGAGGGGGGGGAACTAACTATGGCTACACCTTC. This sequence joins TRBV30 and TRBJ1-2, with D possibly matching TRBD1 (6 bases). The CDR3 has 14 amino acids. Germline CDR1 is GTSNPN and CDR2 is SVGIG (reference sequence). Trimming pared 7 bases from V and 0 bases from J, leaving 15 bases between.

The chain employs TRBV9 and TRBJ2-5; D gene unclear. The CDR3 covers 11 residues. Germline V gene lookup returns CDR1 SGDLS and CDR2 YYNGEE. The ends were cut back, 4 bases at V and 5 bases at J, with 6 bases in the middle. The CDR3 nucleotides are TGTGCCAGCAGCTTAGGGGAGACCCAGTACTTC. This encodes CASSLGETQYF.

The chain has TRBV11-1 and TRBJ1-1; D unresolved. CDR3 length: 13 amino acids. The germline V and J ends were trimmed by 5 bases and 3 bases, with 10 bases remaining between them. Germline CDR1 is SGHAT and CDR2 is FQDESV (reference sequence). The CDR3 loop reads CASSPEVDTEAFF. The CDR3 nucleotides read TGTGCCAGCAGCCCCGAGGTGGACACTGAAGCTTTCTTT.

This sequence joins TRBV3-1 (or the pseudogene TRBV3-2) and TRBJ1-2; possible D gene TRBD1, 6 bases. Deletions cut 4 bases from V and 4 bases from J, with 16 bases between. The CDR3 is made up of 15 amino acids. Germline CDR1 LGHDT, CDR2 YNNKEL (reference sequence). CDR3 amino acids: CASSRLRDNPYGYTF. CDR3 nucleotide sequence: TGTGCCAGCAGCCGCCTCCGGGACAACCCCTATGGCTACACCTTC.

The genes are TRBV19 and TRBJ1-1; 8 positions agree with TRBD1. Losses at the gene ends were 9 bases for V and 4 bases for J; bases not matched to a gene: 13. Germline CDR1 reads LNHDA; CDR2 reads SQIVND (reference sequence). The CDR3 length is 15 residues. CDR3 loop: CARPRAGQEATEAFF. In DNA, the CDR3 is TGTGCCAGACCCCGCGCGGGACAGGAGGCCACTGAAGCTTTCTTT.

The chain employs TRBV29-1 and TRBJ1-3; possibly TRBD1 for D (6 bases). Per the germline V gene, CDR1 is SQVTM and CDR2 is ANQGSEA. The CDR3 runs 12 residues. Trimming removed 5 bases from V and 3 bases from J, with 8 bases in between. CDR3 amino acids: CSVWTDGNTIYF. In DNA, the CDR3 is TGCAGCGTTTGGACAGATGGAAACACCATATATTTT.

This clone has a handful of counts. This chain joins TRBV18 and TRBJ1-2; maybe TRBD1 (6 bases). Germline loops: CDR1 KGHSH, CDR2 LQKENI. V lost 6 bases and J 3 bases, leaving 14 bases between the germline ends. This CDR3 spans 14 amino acids. The CDR3 sequence: CASSLGGGDYGYTF. DNA for the CDR3: TGTGCCAGCTCCCTGGGCGGGGGCGACTATGGCTACACCTTC.

The V call is TRBV3-1 (or the pseudogene TRBV3-2), the J call TRBJ2-7; 7 bases are shared with TRBD2. This CDR3 is 13 amino acids long. The germline V gene has CDR1 LGHDT and CDR2 YNNKEL (reference sequence). Losses at the gene ends were 4 bases for V and 3 bases for J; bases not matched to a gene: 3. The CDR3 loop reads CASSRLADYEQYF. The CDR3 coding sequence is TGTGCCAGCAGCCGACTAGCAGACTACGAGCAGTACTTC.